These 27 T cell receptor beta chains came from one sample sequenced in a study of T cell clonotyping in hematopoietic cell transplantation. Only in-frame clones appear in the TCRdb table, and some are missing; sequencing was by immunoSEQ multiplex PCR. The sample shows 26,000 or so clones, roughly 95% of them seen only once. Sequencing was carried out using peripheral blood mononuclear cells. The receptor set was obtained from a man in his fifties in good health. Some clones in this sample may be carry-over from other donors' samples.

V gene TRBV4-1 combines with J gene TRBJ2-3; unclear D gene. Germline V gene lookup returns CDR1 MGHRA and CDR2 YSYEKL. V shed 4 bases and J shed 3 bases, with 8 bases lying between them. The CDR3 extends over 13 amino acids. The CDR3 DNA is TGCGCCAGCAGCCTAACGGTTACAGATACGCAGTATTTT. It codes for CASSLTVTDTQYF.

CDR3 region: CASSRAWPAGGELFF. The CDR3 DNA reads as TGTGCCAGCAGCCGGGCCTGGCCAGCGGGCGGGGAGCTGTTTTTT. The chain carries TRBV2 and TRBJ2-2; TRBD2 might be the D (6 bases). Trimming cost V 6 bases and J 7 bases, with 18 bases left between them. Germline values: CDR1 SNHLY, CDR2 FYNNEI. The CDR3 length is 15 residues.

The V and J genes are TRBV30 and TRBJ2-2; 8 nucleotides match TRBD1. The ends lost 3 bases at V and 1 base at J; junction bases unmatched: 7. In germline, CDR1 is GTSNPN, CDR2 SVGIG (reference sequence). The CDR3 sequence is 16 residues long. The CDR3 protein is CAWRPGTGVNTGELFF. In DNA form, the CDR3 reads TGTGCCTGGAGACCCGGGACAGGCGTGAACACCGGGGAGCTGTTTTTT.

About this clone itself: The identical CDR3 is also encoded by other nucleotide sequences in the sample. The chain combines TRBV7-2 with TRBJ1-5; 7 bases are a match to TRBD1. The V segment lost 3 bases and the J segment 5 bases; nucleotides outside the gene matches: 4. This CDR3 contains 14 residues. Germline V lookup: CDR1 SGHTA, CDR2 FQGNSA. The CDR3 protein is CASSFRQGDQPQHF. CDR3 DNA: TGTGCCAGCAGCTTCCGGCAGGGGGATCAGCCCCAGCATTTT.

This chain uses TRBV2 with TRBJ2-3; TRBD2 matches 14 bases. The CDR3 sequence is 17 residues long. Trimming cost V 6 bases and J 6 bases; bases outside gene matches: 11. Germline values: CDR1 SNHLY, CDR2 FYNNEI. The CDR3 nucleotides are TGTGCCAGCAGCGATGGGACTAGCGGGGGACCGCCGGATACGCAGTATTTT. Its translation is CASSDGTSGGPPDTQYF.

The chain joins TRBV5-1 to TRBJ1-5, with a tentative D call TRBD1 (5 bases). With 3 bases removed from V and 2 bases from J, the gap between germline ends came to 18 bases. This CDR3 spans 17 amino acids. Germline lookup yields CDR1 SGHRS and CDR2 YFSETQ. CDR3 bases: TGCGCCAGCAGCTCCTTACCCTTGAGGGGAGGCAATCAGCCCCAGCATTTT. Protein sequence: CASSSLPLRGGNQPQHF.

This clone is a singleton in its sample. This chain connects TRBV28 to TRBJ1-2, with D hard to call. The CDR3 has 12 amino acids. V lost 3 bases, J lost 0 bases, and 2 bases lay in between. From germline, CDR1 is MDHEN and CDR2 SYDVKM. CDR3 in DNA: TGTGCCAGCAGTTTCTCTAACTATGGCTACACCTTC. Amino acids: CASSFSNYGYTF.

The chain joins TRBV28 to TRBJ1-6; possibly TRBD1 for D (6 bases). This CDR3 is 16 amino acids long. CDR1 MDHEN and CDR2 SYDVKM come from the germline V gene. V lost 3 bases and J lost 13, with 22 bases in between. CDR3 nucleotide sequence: TGTGCCAGCAGTTTTGGGGGGCCCGGTTACGTCTCGCCCCTCCACTTT. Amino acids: CASSFGGPGYVSPLHF. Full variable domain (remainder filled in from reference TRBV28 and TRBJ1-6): DVKVTQSSRYLVKRTGEKVFLECVQDMDHENMFWYRQDPGLGLRLIYFSYDVKMKEKGDIPEGYSVSREKKERFSLILESASTNQTSMYLCASSFGGPGYVSPLHFGNGTRLTVT.

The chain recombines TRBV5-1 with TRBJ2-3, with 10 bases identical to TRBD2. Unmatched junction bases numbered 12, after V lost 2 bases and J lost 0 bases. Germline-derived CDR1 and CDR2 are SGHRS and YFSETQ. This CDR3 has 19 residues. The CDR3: CASSFSGSGGARSTDTQYF. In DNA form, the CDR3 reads TGCGCCAGCAGCTTCTCTGGGAGCGGGGGGGCCAGAAGCACAGATACGCAGTATTTT. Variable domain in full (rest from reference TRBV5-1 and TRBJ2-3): KAGVTQTPRYLIKTRGQQVTLSCSPISGHRSVSWYQQTPGQGLQFLFEYFSETQRNKGNFPGRFSGRQFSNSRSEMNVSTLELGDSALYLCASSFSGSGGARSTDTQYFGPGTRLTVL.

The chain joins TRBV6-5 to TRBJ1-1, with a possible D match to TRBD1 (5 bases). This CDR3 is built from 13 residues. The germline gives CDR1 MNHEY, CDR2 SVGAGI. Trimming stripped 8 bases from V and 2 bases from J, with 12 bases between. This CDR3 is CASLVQGNTEAFF. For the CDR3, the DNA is TGTGCCAGCCTCGTGCAGGGAAACACTGAAGCTTTCTTT.

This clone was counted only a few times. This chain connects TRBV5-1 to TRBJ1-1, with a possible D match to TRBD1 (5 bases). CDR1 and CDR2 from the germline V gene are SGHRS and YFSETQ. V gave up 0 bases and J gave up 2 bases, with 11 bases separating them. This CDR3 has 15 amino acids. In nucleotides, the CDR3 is TGCGCCAGCAGCTTGGGCCGGACAAAAAACACTGAAGCTTTCTTT. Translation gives CASSLGRTKNTEAFF.

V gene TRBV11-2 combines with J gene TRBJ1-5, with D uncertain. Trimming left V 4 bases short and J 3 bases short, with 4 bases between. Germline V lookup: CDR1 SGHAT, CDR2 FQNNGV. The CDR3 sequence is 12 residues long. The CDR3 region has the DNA TGTGCCAGCAGCTCGTTCAATCAGCCCCAGCATTTT. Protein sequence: CASSSFNQPQHF.

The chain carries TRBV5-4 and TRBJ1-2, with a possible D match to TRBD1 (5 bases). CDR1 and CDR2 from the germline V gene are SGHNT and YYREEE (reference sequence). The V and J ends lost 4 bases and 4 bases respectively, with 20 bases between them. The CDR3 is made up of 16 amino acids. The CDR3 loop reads CASSPGVFRGVYGYTF. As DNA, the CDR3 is TGTGCCAGCAGCCCTGGGGTCTTCCGGGGGGTCTATGGCTACACCTTC.

Written as DNA, the CDR3 is TGTGCCAGCAGCCCCTGGATGGGACAGGGGATTTACGAGCAGTACTTC. Protein sequence: CASSPWMGQGIYEQYF. V gene TRBV5-4 combines with J gene TRBJ2-7; 10 bases match TRBD1. The J segment lost 4 bases and the V segment lost 4 bases, leaving 11 bases of the junction unmatched. This CDR3 is 16 amino acids long. Germline V gene lookup returns CDR1 SGHNT and CDR2 YYREEE (reference sequence). The full variable domain, with the rest looked up from reference TRBV5-4 and TRBJ2-7, is ETGVTQSPTHLIKTRGQQVTLRCSSQSGHNTVSWYQQALGQGPQFIFQYYREEENGRGNFPPRFSGLQFPNYSSELNVNALELDDSALYLCASSPWMGQGIYEQYFGPGTRLTVT.

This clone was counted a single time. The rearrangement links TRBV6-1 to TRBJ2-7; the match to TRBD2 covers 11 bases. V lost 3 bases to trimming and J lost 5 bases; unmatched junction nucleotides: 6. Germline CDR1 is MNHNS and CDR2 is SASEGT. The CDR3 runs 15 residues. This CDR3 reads CASSDLAGGYNEQYF. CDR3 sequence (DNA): TGTGCCAGCAGTGATCTAGCGGGGGGATATAACGAGCAGTACTTC.

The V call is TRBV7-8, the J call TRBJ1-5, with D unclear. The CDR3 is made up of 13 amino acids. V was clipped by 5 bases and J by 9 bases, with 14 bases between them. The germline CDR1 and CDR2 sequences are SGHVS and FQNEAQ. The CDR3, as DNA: TGTGCCAGCAGCGAAACCGCCTTTGGGCCCCAGCATTTT. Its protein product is CASSETAFGPQHF. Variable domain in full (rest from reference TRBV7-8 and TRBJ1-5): GAGVSQSPRYKVAKRGQDVALRCDPISGHVSLFWYQQALGQGPEFLTYFQNEAQLDKSGLPSDRFFAERPEGSVSTLKIQRTQQEDSAVYLCASSETAFGPQHFGDGTRLSIL.

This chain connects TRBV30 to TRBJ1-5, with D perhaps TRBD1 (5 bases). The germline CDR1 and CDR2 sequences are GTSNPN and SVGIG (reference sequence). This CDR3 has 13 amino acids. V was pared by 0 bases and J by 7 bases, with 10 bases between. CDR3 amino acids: CAWSVQGRQPQHF. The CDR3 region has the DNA TGTGCCTGGAGTGTTCAGGGCCGACAGCCCCAGCATTTT.

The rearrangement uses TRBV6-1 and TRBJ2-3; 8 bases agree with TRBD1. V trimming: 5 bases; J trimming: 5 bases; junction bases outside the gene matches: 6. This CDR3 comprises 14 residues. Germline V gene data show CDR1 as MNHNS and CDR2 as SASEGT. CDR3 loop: CASSPRTGKDTQYF. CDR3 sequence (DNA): TGTGCCAGCAGTCCCCGGACAGGGAAAGATACGCAGTATTTT.

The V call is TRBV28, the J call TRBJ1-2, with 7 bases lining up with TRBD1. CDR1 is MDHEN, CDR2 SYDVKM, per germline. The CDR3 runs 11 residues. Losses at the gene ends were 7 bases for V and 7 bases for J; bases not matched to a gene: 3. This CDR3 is CASTGGSGYTF. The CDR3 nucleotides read TGTGCCAGCACAGGGGGTAGTGGCTACACCTTC.

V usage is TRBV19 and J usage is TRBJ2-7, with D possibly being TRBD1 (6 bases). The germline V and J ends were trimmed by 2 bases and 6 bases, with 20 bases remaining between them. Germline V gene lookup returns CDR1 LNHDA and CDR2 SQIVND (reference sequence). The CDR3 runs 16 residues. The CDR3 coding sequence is TGTGCCAGTAGTATATTTATTGCATCAGGGGATACCGAGCAGTACTTC. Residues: CASSIFIASGDTEQYF.

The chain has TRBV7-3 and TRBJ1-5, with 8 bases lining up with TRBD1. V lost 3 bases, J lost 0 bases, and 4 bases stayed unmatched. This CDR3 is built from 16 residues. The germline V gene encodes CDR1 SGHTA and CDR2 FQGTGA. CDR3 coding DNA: TGTGCCAGCAGCTTGAGACAGGGGAATAGCAATCAGCCCCAGCATTTT. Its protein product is CASSLRQGNSNQPQHF.

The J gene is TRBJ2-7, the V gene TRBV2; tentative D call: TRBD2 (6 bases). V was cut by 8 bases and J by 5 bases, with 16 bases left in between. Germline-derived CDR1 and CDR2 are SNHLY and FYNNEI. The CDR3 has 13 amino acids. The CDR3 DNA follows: TGTGCCAGCCTGGACCTGGGAGGAGACGAGCAGTACTTC. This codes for CASLDLGGDEQYF. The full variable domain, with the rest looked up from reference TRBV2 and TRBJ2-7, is EPEVTQTPSHQVTQMGQEVILRCVPISNHLYFYWYRQILGQKVEFLVSFYNNEISEKSEIFDDQFSVERPDGSNFTLKIRSTKLEDSAMYFCASLDLGGDEQYFGPGTRLTVT.

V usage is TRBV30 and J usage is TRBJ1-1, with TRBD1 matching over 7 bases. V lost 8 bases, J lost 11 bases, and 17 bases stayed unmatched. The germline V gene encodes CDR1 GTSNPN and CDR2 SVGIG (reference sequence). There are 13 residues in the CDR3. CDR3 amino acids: CAGTEASQYEAFF. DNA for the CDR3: TGTGCCGGGACAGAGGCCTCCCAATACGAGGCTTTCTTT.

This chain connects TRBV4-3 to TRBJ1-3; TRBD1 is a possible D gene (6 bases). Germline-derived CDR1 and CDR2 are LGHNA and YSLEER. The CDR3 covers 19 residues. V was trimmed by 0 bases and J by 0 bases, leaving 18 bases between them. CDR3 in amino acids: CASSQDRGAAGASGNTIYF. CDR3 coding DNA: TGCGCCAGCAGCCAAGATCGGGGAGCGGCGGGGGCCTCTGGAAACACCATATATTTT.

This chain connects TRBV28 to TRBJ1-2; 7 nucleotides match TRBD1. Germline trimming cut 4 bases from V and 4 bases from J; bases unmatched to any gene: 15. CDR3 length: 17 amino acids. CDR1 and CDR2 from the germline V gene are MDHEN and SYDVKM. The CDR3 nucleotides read TGTGCCAGCAGTTCGACAGGGTCGAGGGGAACAGTCTATGGCTACACCTTC. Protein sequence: CASSSTGSRGTVYGYTF.

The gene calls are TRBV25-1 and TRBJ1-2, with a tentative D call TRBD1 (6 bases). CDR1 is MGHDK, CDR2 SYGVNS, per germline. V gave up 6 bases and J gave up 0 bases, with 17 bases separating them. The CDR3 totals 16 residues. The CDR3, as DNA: TGTGCCAGCAGGGGAGGTGGGGGGGCCGCTAACTATGGCTACACCTTC. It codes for CASRGGGGAANYGYTF.

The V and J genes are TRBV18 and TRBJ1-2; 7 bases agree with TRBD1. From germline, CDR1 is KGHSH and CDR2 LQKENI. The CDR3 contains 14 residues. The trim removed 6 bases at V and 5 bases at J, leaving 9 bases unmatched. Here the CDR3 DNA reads TGTGCCAGCTCCCAAGGAGGGGGCAGGTATGGCTACACCTTC. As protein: CASSQGGGRYGYTF.